The clone carrying this T cell receptor beta chain has at least ten counts. Antigen specificity is unknown. This entry comes from a study of regulatory T cells in long-lasting Graves disease. Study-wide findings and caveats: The persistent group shared some 2,700 public clonotypes, more than the approximately 970 shared by new patients. Newly diagnosed Graves' patients had higher TCR diversity than persistent ones.

Construction of the TCR beta libraries employed iRepertoire HTBI primers in conjunction with Arm-PCR of CDR3 regions. TCRdb called the multiplex PCR reads again in MiXCR, with one record for every CDR3 protein. The sample lists 440,000 or so distinct CDR3 sequences, about a sixth occurring once. Indicated time point: newly diagnosed GD, antithyroid drugs for less than 3 months. Extracted RNA from PBMCs served as the source of the TCR library. The CDR3 is 13 amino acids. Trimming took off 7 bases at V and 7 bases at J, with 16 bases between the two ends. Germline V CDR1 and CDR2: MDHEN, SYDVKM. These data were also reused for a study on T cells in Graves' hyperthyroidism and ophthalmopathy.

The receptor's source is a woman in her thirties with Graves disease. This rearrangement joins TRBV28 to TRBJ1-2; perhaps TRBD1 as D (5 bases). This sample comprised peripheral blood mononuclear cells (PBMCs), obtained at new diagnosis, from a patient treated with antithyroid drugs. Here the CDR3 reads CASTGSGFGGYTF. The CDR3 DNA is TGTGCCAGCACCGGGTCAGGGTTCGGTGGCTACACCTTC.